This entry is about one T cell receptor (beta chain). Antigen specificity is unknown. The data derive from a study of graft-versus-host responses after intestinal transplantation. Sequencing was performed with immunoSEQ multiplex PCR; in TCRdb, only in-frame clones are kept and a portion is missing. The profile covers about 84,000 clones, with around 93% appearing a single time and approximately 0.32% taken by the ten largest. Broader study findings: GvH clonotypes were identified within recipient marrow, with a subset emerging first in ileum or blood.

The clonotype originates from a human donor who was the organ donor for an intestinal transplant. This specimen consisted of unstimulated CD4+ T cells sorted from spleen or lymph node cells, obtained before transplant.

CDR3 sequence reads: CASWTSGFGSYEQYF. Written as DNA, the CDR3 is TGCGCCAGCTGGACTAGCGGGTTCGGTTCCTACGAGCAGTACTTC. The chain has TRBV10-2 and TRBJ2-7; 11 bases match TRBD2. Germline-derived CDR1 and CDR2 are WSHSY and SAAADI. This CDR3 is built from 15 residues. Trimming at V came to 8 bases and at J to 1 base, leaving 7 bases not matched to a gene.